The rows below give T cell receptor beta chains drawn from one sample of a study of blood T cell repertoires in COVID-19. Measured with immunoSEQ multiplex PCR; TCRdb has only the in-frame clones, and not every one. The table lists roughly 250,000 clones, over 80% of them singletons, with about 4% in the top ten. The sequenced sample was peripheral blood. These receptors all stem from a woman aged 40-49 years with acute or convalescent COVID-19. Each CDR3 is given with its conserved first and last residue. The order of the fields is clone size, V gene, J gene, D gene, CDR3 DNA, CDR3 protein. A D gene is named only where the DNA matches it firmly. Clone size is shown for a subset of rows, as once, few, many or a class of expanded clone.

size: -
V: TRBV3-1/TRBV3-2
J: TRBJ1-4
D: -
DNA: TGTGCCAGCAGCCAAGTTCAGGCTACTGAAAAACTGTTTTTT
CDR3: CASSQVQATEKLFF

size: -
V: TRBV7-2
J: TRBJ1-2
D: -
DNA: TGTGCCAGCAGCGTCCCGGGAGGGATCTATGGCTACACCTTC
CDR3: CASSVPGGIYGYTF

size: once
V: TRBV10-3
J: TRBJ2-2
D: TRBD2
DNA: TGTGCCACTACATTTGGGACTAGCGGGGACACGCGTGAGCTGTTTTTT
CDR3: CATTFGTSGDTRELFF

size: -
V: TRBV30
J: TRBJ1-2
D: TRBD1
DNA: TGTGCCTGGAGTGTAGGAGGGGGCTCTGGCTACACCTTC
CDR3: CAWSVGGGSGYTF

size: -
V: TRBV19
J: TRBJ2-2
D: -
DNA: TGTGCCAGTAGTATGCGGGGGAACACCGGGGAGCTGTTTTTT
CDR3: CASSMRGNTGELFF

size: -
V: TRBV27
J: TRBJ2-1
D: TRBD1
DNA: TGTGCCAGCAGTTTAGACGCTTTTAAGGACAGGGGTGGTGAGCAGTTCTTC
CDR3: CASSLDAFKDRGGEQFF

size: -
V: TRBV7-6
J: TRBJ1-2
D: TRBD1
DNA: TGTGCCAGCAGCTTAGGGGTGGCAGGACAGGGGAAAAAAAGGCATGGCTACACCTTC
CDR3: CASSLGVAGQGKKRHGYTF

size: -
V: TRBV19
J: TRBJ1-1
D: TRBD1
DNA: TGTGCCAGTAGTGGGAATACAGGGGGCGCGGATACTGAAGCTTTCTTT
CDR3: CASSGNTGGADTEAFF

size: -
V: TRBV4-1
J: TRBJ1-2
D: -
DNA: TGCGCCAGCAGAAAAACTCGACAGGCTAACTATGGCTACACCTTC
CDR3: CASRKTRQANYGYTF

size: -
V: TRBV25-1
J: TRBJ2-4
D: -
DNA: TGTGCCAGCAGTGAATACGGTGGGAGCCTAGCCAAAAACATTCAGTACTTC
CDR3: CASSEYGGSLAKNIQYF

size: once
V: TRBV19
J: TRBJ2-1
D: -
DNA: TGTGCCAGTAGTAGCCCCGGCGGTAGTATAAATGAGCAGTTCTTC
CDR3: CASSSPGGSINEQFF

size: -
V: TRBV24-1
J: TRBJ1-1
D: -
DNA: TGTGCCACCAGTGATTTTCGAGGCACTGAAGCTTTCTTT
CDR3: CATSDFRGTEAFF

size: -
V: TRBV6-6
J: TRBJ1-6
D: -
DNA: TGTGCCAGCAGTTACTCGCCAGGGGTTCGAGCACCCCTCCACTTT
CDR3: CASSYSPGVRAPLHF

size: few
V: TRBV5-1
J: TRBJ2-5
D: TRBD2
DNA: TGCGCCAGCAGCCTAGCCGGTAACGAGCGGGGTAGTGAGACCCAGTACTTC
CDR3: CASSLAGNERGSETQYF

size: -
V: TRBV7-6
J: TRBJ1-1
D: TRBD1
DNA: TGTGCCAGCACAACAGGGGACTCCCCCATGAACACTGAAGCTTTCTTT
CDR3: CASTTGDSPMNTEAFF

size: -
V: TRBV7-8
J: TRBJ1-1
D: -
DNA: TGTGCCAGCACCCAACAGGGACCCACTGAAGCTTTCTTT
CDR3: CASTQQGPTEAFF

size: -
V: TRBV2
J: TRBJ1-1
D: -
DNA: TGTGCCTCCGACAGAAACACTGAAGCTTTCTTT
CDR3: CASDRNTEAFF

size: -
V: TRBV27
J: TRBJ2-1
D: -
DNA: TGTGCCAGCAGTTTGAGGGCCGCCTCCTACAATGAGCAGTTCTTC
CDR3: CASSLRAASYNEQFF

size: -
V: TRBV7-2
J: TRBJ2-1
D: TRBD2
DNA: TGTGCCAGCAGCTTACGCGGGAGCTCCTACAATGAGCAGTTCTTC
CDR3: CASSLRGSSYNEQFF

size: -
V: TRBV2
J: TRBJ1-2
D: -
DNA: TGTGCCAGCAGTTCGGGTGGTCCTTGGGGCTACACCTTC
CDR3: CASSSGGPWGYTF

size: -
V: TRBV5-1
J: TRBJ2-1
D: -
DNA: TGCGCCAGCAGCTTGGAGAGCTCCTACAATGAGCAGTTCTTC
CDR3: CASSLESSYNEQFF

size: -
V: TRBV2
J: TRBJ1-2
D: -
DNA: TGTGCCAGCAGGGGGACTTTCACCTATGGCTACACCTTC
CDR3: CASRGTFTYGYTF

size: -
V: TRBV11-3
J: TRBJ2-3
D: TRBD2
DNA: TGTGCCAGCAGCTTAGATGGGACTAGCGGGGGGATAGATACGCAGTATTTT
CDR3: CASSLDGTSGGIDTQYF